This TCR beta chain was captured by sequencing in a study of T cell responses to AZD1222 COVID-19 vaccine. Whole-study findings and limits: Spike-spanning, vaccine-associated CD4 TCRs were dominant at 160-218 and 743-854.

Second-dose timings of about 4 or about 12 weeks were pooled. Sequenced by immunoSEQ multiplex PCR; TCRdb stores in-frame clones only, minus some. The sample includes about 97,000 clones, approximately 87% of them seen just once. The germline CDR1 and CDR2 sequences are SGHAT and FQDESV (reference sequence). The CDR3 covers 15 residues. V gave up 5 bases and J gave up 4 bases, with 15 bases separating them. A remark on this clone: As yet, its antigen is unknown.

This chain uses TRBV11-1 with TRBJ1-3, with D hard to call. Sequences were derived from peripheral blood, sampled 28 days after the second AZD1222 dose. The receptor was derived from an adult who received the AZD1222 COVID-19 vaccine. The CDR3 is CASSILYKAGNTIYF. CDR3 coding DNA: TGTGCCAGCAGCATCCTCTATAAGGCGGGAAACACCATATATTTT.